This record covers a single T cell receptor (delta chain). TCRdb re-processed the RT-PCR reads via CATT. Of 5,500 to 7,000 delta-chain clones listed, roughly 25% are singletons. The sample is drawn from a study of gamma-delta T cells after stem cell transplantation. The CDR3 spans 14 residues. V dropped 3 bases and J dropped 0; count of bases not matched to a gene: 3. Looked up from germline, CDR1 is GEAIGNYY and CDR2 is EKD. What was sequenced was gamma-delta T cells. This TCR derives from a human donor. It is not recorded whose cells these are; they may come from a transplant donor. V usage is TRDV2 and J usage is TRDJ1; 7 bases match TRDD3. The CDR3 coding sequence is TGTGCCTGTGACGAGCTGGGGGACACCGATAAACTCATCTTT. Translation gives CACDELGDTDKLIF.